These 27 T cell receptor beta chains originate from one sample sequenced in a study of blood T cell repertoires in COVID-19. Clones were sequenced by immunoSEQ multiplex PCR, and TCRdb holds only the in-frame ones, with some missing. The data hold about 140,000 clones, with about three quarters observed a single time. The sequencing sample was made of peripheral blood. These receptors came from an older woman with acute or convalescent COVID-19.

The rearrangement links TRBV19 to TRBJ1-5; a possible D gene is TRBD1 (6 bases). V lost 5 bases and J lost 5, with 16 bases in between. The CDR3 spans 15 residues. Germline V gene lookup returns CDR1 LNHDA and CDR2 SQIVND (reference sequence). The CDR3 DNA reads TGTGCCAGTAGTGCCCGACAGGAGTCCTATCAGCCCCAGCATTTT. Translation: CASSARQESYQPQHF. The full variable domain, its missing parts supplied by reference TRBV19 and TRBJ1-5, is DGGITQSPKYLFRKEGQNVTLSCEQNLNHDAMYWYRQDPGQGLRLIYYSQIVNDFQKGDIAEGYSVSREKKESFPLTVTSAQKNPTAFYLCASSARQESYQPQHFGDGTRLSIL.

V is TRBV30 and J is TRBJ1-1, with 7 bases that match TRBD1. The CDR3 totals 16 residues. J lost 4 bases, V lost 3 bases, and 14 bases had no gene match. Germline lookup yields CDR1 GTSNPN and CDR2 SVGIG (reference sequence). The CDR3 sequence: CAWSGTARRWITEAFF. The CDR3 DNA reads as TGTGCCTGGAGCGGGACAGCCAGAAGGTGGATCACTGAAGCTTTCTTT.

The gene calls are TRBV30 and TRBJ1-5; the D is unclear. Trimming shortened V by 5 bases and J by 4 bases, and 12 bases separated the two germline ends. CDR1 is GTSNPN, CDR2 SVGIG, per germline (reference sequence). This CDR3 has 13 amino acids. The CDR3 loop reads CAWEIAFNQPQHF. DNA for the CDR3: TGTGCCTGGGAAATAGCGTTTAATCAGCCCCAGCATTTT.

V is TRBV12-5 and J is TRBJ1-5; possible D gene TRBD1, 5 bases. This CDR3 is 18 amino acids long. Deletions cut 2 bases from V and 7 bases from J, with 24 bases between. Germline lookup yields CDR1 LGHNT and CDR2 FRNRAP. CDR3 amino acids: CASGLRLWDGGARQPQHF. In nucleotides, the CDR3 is TGTGCTAGTGGTTTGCGACTTTGGGACGGAGGGGCACGGCAGCCCCAGCATTTT.

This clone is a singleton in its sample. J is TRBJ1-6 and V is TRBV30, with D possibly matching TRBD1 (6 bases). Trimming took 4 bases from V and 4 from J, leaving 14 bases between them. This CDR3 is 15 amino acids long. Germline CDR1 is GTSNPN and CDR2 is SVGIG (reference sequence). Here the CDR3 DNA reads TGTGCCTGGAAAATGGGGGACACTTATAATTCACCCCTCCACTTT. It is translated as CAWKMGDTYNSPLHF.

The CDR3 bases are TGTGCCAGCAGTCCCACTAGCGGTGGCGGCTACGAGCAGTACTTC. Protein: CASSPTSGGGYEQYF. The chain combines TRBV27 with TRBJ2-7; 8 bases map to TRBD2. The CDR3 contains 15 residues. CDR1 is MNHEY, CDR2 SMNVEV, per germline (reference sequence). V lost 5 bases and J lost 3; bases outside the gene matches: 9.

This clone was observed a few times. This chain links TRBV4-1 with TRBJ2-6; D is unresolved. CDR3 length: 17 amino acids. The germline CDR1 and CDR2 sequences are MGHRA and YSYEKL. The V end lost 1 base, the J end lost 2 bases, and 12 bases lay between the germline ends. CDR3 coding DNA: TGCGCCAGCAGCCAAGTTTTTGGAGCGACTGGGGCCAACGTCCTGACTTTC. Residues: CASSQVFGATGANVLTF.

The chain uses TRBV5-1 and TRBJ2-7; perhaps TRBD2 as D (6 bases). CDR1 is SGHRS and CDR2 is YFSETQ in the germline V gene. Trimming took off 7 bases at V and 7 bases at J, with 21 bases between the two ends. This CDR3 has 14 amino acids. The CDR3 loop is CASSGDSHYQEQYF. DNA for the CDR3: TGCGCCAGCTCTGGGGACTCCCATTATCAAGAGCAGTACTTC.

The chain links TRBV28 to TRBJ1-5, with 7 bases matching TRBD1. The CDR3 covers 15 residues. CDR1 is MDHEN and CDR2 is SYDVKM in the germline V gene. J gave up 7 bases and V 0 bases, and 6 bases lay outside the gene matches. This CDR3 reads CASSLWGTGVQPQHF. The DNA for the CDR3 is TGTGCCAGCAGTTTATGGGGAACAGGGGTACAGCCCCAGCATTTT.

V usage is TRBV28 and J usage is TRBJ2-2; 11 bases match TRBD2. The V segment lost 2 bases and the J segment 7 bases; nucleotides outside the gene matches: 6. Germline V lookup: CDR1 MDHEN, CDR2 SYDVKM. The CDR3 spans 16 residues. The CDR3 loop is CASSLRSGRASGELFF. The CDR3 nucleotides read TGTGCCAGCAGTTTACGTAGCGGGAGGGCAAGCGGGGAGCTGTTTTTT.

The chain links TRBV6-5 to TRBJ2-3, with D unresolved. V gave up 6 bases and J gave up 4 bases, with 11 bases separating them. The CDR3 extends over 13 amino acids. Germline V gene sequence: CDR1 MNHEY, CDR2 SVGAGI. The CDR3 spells CASRPNQADTQYF. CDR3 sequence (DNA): TGTGCCAGCAGGCCAAACCAGGCAGATACGCAGTATTTT.

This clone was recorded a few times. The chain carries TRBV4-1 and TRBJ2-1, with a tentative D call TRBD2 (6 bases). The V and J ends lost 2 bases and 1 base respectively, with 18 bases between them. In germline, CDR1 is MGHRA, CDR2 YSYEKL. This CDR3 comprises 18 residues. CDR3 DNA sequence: TGCGCCAGCAGCCAAAGGGGATCGGGAGCTGGGTCCTACAATGAGCAGTTCTTC. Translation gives CASSQRGSGAGSYNEQFF.

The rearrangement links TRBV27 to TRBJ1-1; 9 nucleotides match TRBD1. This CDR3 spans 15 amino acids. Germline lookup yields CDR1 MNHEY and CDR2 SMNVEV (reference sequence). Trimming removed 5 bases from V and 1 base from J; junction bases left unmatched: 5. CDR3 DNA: TGTGCCAGCAGTAGCCTGGGACAGGGGAACACTGAAGCTTTCTTT. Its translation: CASSSLGQGNTEAFF.

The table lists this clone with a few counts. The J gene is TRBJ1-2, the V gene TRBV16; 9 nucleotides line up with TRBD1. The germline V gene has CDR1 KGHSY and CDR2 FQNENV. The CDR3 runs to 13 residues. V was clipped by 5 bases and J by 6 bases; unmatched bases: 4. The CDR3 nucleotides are TGTGCCAGCAGCTTTGGGACAGGGAATGGCTACACCTTC. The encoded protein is CASSFGTGNGYTF.

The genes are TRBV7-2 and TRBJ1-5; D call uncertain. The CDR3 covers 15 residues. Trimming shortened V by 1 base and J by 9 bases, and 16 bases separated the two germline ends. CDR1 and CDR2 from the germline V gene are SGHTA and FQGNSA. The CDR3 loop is CASSLVRALGAPQHF. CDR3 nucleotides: TGTGCCAGCAGCTTAGTGAGGGCCCTTGGCGCGCCCCAGCATTTT.

CDR3 protein: CASSLSGVGARRDEQYF. The CDR3 bases are TGTGCCAGCAGTTTATCCGGAGTTGGGGCCCGCCGCGACGAGCAGTACTTC. This chain uses TRBV27 with TRBJ2-7; D possibly corresponds to TRBD1 (5 bases). Germline V CDR1 and CDR2: MNHEY, SMNVEV (reference sequence). V was pared by 0 bases and J by 5 bases, with 20 bases between. The CDR3 sequence is 17 residues long.

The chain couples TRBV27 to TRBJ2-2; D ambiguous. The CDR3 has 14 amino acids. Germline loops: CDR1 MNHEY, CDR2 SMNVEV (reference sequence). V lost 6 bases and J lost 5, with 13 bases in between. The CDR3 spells CASRRGGMTGELFF. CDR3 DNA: TGTGCCAGCAGGAGAGGTGGTATGACCGGGGAGCTGTTTTTT.

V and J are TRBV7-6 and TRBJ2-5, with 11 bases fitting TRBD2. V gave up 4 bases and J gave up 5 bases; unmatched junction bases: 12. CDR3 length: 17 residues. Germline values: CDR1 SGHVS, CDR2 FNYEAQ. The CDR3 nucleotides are TGTGCCAGCAGCTCCATCCTAGCGGGAGGTGTATTGGAGACCCAGTACTTC. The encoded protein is CASSSILAGGVLETQYF. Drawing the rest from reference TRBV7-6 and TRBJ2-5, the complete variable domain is GAGVSQSPRYKVTKRGQDVALRCDPISGHVSLYWYRQALGQGPEFLTYFNYEAQQDKSGLPNDRFSAERPEGSISTLTIQRTEQRDSAMYRCASSSILAGGVLETQYFGPGTRLLVL.

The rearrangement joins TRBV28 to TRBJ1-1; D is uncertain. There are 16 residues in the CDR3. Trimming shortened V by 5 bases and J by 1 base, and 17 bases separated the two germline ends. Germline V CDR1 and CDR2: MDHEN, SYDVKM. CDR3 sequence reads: CASSIYLNQKNTEAFF. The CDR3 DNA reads TGTGCCAGCAGTATTTACCTTAATCAGAAGAACACTGAAGCTTTCTTT.

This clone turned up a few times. The CDR3 coding sequence is TGTGCCAGTTCTTTCCGGACTAGCGGGCAAAATGAGCAGTTCTTC. The encoded protein is CASSFRTSGQNEQFF. The chain links TRBV19 to TRBJ2-1, with 11 bases aligning to TRBD2. The V segment lost 8 bases and the J segment 7 bases; nucleotides outside the gene matches: 10. Looked up from germline, CDR1 is LNHDA and CDR2 is SQIVND (reference sequence). This CDR3 has 15 amino acids.

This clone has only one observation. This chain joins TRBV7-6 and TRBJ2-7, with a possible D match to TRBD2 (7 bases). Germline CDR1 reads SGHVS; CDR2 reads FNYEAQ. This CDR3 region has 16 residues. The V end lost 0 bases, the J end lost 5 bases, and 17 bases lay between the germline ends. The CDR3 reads CASSLAHGGGTDEQYF. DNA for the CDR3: TGTGCCAGCAGCTTAGCGCATGGGGGGGGCACAGACGAGCAGTACTTC.

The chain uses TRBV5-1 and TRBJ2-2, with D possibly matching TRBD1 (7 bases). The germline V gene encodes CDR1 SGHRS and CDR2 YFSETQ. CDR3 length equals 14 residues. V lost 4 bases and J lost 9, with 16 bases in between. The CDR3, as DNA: TGCGCCAGCAGCACCTACAGGGGACTTAGGGAGCTGTTTTTT. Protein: CASSTYRGLRELFF. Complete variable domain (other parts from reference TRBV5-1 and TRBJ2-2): KAGVTQTPRYLIKTRGQQVTLSCSPISGHRSVSWYQQTPGQGLQFLFEYFSETQRNKGNFPGRFSGRQFSNSRSEMNVSTLELGDSALYLCASSTYRGLRELFFGEGSRLTVL.

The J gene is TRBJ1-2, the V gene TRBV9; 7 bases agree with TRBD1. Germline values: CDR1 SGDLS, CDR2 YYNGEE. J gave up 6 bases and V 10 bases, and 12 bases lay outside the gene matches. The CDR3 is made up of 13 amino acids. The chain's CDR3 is CAGGKGQTNGYTF. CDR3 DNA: TGTGCCGGAGGAAAGGGACAGACGAATGGCTACACCTTC.

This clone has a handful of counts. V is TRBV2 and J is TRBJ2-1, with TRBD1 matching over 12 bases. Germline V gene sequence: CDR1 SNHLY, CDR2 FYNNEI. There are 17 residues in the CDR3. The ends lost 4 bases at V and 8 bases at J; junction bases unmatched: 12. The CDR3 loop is CASSAPSGTGGGYEQFF. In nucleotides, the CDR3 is TGTGCCAGCAGTGCGCCATCCGGGACAGGGGGCGGGTATGAGCAGTTCTTC.

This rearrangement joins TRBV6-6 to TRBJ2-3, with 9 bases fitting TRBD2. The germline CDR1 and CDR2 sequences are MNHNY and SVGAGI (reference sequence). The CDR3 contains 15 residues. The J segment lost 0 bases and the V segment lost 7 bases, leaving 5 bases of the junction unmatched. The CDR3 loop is CASKQTSGSTDTQYF. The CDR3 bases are TGTGCCAGCAAACAGACTAGCGGTAGCACAGATACGCAGTATTTT.

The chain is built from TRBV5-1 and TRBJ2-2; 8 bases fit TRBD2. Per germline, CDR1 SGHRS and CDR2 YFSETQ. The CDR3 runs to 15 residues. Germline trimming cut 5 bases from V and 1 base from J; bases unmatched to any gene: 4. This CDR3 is CASSSLAGNTGELFF. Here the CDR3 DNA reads TGCGCCAGCAGTTCTCTAGCGGGGAACACCGGGGAGCTGTTTTTT.

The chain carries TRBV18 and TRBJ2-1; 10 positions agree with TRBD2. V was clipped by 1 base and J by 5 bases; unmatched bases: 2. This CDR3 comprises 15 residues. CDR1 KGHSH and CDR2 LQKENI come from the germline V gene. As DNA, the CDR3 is TGTGCCAGCTCACCACGGCTAGCGGGGGACAATGAGCAGTTCTTC. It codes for CASSPRLAGDNEQFF.